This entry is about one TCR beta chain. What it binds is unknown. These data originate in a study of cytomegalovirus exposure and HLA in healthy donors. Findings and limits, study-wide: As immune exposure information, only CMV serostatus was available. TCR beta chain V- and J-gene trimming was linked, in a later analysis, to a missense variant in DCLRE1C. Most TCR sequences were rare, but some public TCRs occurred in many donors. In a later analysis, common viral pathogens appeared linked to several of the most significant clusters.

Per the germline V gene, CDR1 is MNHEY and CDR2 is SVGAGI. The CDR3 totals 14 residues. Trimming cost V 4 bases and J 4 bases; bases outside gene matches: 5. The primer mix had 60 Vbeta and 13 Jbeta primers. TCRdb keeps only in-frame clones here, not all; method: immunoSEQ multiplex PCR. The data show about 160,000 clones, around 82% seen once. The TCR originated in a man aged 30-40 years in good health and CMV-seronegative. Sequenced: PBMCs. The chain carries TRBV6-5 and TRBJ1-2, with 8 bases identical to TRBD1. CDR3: CASSSGTGGYGYTF. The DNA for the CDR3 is TGTGCCAGCAGTTCAGGGACAGGAGGCTATGGCTACACCTTC.